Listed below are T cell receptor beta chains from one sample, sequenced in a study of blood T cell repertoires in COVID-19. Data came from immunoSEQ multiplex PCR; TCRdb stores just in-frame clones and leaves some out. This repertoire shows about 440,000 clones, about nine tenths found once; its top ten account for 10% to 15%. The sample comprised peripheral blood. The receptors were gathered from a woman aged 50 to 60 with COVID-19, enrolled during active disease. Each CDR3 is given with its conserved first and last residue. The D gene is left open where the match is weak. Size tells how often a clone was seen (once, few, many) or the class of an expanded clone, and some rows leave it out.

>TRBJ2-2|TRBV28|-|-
CASKRDTGELFF
TGTGCCAGCAAGAGGGATACCGGGGAGCTGTTTTTT
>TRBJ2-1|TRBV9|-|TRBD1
CASSPTGTANNEQFF
TGTGCCAGCAGCCCGACCGGGACAGCCAACAATGAGCAGTTCTTC
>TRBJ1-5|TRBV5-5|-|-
CASSFAQDNQPQHF
TGTGCCAGCAGCTTCGCACAGGACAATCAGCCCCAGCATTTT
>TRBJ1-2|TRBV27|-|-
CASSHGQNYGYTF
TGTGCCAGCAGTCACGGACAGAACTATGGCTACACCTTC
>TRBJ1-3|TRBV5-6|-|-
CASSLDSPGNTIYF
TGTGCCAGCAGCTTGGACAGCCCGGGAAACACCATATATTTT
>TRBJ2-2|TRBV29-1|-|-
CSAGNTGELFF
TGCAGCGCCGGGAACACCGGGGAGCTGTTTTTT
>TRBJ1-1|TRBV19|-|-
CASSIGGPRTTEAFF
TGTGCCAGTAGTATAGGGGGCCCTCGGACCACTGAAGCTTTCTTT
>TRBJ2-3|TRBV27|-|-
CASSLRDSTDTQYF
TGTGCCAGCAGTCTTCGAGATAGCACAGATACGCAGTATTTT
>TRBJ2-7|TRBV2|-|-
CASTKEVRASSYEQYF
TGTGCCAGCACGAAGGAGGTCCGGGCAAGCTCCTACGAGCAGTACTTC
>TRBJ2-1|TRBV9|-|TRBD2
CASSAGTSVHEQFF
TGTGCCAGCAGCGCCGGGACTAGCGTCCATGAGCAGTTCTTC
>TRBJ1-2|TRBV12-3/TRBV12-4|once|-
CASTLLGSYGYTF
TGTGCCAGCACTCTTCTCGGGTCCTATGGCTACACCTTC
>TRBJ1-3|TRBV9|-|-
CASSVATGRGNTIYF
TGTGCCAGCAGCGTAGCTACGGGAAGGGGAAACACCATATATTTT
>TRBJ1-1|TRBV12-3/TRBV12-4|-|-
CASSLVGAEAFF
TGTGCCAGCAGTTTAGTGGGCGCTGAAGCTTTCTTT
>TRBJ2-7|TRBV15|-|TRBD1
CATSSRTGNYEQYF
TGTGCCACCAGCAGCCGGACAGGAAACTACGAGCAGTACTTC
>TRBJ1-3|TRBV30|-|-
CAWRRAGNTIYF
TGTGCCTGGCGGAGGGCTGGAAACACCATATATTTT
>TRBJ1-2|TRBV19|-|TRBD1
CASRSTGEGYTF
TGTGCCAGTAGATCGACAGGGGAAGGCTACACCTTC
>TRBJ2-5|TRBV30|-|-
CAWSSSLTRGETQYF
TGTGCCTGGAGTTCTTCTCTGACTCGGGGAGAGACCCAGTACTTC
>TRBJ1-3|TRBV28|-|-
CASSAEGLQGNTIYF
TGTGCCAGCAGTGCGGAGGGACTTCAGGGAAACACCATATATTTT
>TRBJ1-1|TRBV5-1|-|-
CASSLADAGAEAFF
TGCGCCAGCAGCTTGGCCGACGCGGGCGCTGAAGCTTTCTTT
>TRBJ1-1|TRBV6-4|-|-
CASSSPPHRNTEAFF
TGTGCCAGCAGCTCACCTCCGCACAGGAACACTGAAGCTTTCTTT
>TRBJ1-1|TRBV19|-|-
CASSISRLNTEAFF
TGTGCCAGTAGTATCTCCCGTTTGAACACTGAAGCTTTCTTT
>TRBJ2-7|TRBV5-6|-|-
CASTRGSSYEQYF
TGTGCCAGCACTAGAGGGAGCTCCTACGAGCAGTACTTC
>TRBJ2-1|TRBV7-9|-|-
CASSPALSSYNEQFF
TGTGCCAGCAGCCCCGCTCTAAGCTCCTACAATGAGCAGTTCTTC
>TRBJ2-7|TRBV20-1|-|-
CSASRSREYEQYF
TGCAGTGCTAGTAGGAGCAGAGAATACGAGCAGTACTTC
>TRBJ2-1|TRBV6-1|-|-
CASSEGIGNEQFF
TGTGCCAGCAGTGAAGGCATCGGGAATGAGCAGTTCTTC
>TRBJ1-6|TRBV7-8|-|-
CASSLVRSVSSYNSPLHF
TGTGCCAGCAGCTTAGTTCGGAGTGTTAGCTCCTATAATTCACCCCTCCACTTT
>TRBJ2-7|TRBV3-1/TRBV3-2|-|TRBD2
CASSQGPGGEQYF
TGTGCCAGCAGCCAGGGACCGGGGGGCGAGCAGTACTTC
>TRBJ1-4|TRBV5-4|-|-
CASSLSSVAEKLFF
TGTGCCAGCAGCTTAAGTAGCGTCGCCGAAAAACTGTTTTTT
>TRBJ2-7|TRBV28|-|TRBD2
CASSLAGTPYEQYF
TGTGCCAGCAGTCTAGCGGGGACTCCCTACGAGCAGTACTTC